This TCR beta chain derives from a study of Ad26.COV2.S vaccination and SARS-CoV-2 variants. Study in general: In the study, Ad26.COV2.S was injected intramuscularly once, or twice 56 days apart.

Here immunoSEQ multiplex PCR was the method, and the copy in TCRdb shows in-frame clones only, minus some. The data hold approximately 500,000 clones, with 87% observed a single time. CDR3 length equals 16 residues. After removal of 4 bases from V and 0 bases from J, the junction contained 4 bases not matched to a gene. CDR1 is KGHDR and CDR2 is SFDVKD in the germline V gene. General study results and limits: Total T cell responses were possibly underestimated by TCR breadth and depth analyses.

The treatment: approximately 18 received Ad26.COV2.S at low or high dose, single or two shots; several received placebo; per-sample allocation not given. Sampling occurred on day 63 after the first vaccine or placebo injection. In regard to this clone: What it recognizes is unknown.

This clonotype originated in a person aged 18-60 years who received the Ad26.COV2.S COVID-19 vaccine or a placebo. The rearrangement links TRBV24-1 to TRBJ2-3; 9 bases map to TRBD2. The sequencing used peripheral blood, collected in a trial of Ad26.COV2.S vaccine versus placebo. The CDR3 DNA follows: TGTGCCACCAGTGACCGGACTAGCGAGAGCACAGATACGCAGTATTTT. It is translated as CATSDRTSESTDTQYF.